This TCR beta chain was recorded in a study of long-term antiretroviral therapy in people with HIV. About this clone itself: The target antigen is unknown.

Study-wide results and caveats: In HIV, the repertoires covered a tighter span of CDR3 lengths than in controls.

Survey-level resolution applied to immunoSEQ assay v3.0. Clones were sequenced by immunoSEQ multiplex PCR, and TCRdb holds only the in-frame ones, with some missing. Among about 25,000 clones listed, about 86% were seen once. Germline V gene data show CDR1 as SQVTM and CDR2 as ANQGSEA. The ends were cut back, 1 base at V and 15 bases at J, with 16 bases in the middle. This CDR3 is built from 12 residues. This chain uses TRBV29-1 with TRBJ1-5; D call uncertain. The origin of this receptor is a man aged 50 to 59 with HIV. Source: unsorted PBMCs, taken 1.2 years after starting antiretroviral therapy. The CDR3 protein is CSVEVGQHSRHF. CDR3 nucleotide sequence: TGCAGCGTTGAAGTCGGGCAACATAGCAGGCATTTT.